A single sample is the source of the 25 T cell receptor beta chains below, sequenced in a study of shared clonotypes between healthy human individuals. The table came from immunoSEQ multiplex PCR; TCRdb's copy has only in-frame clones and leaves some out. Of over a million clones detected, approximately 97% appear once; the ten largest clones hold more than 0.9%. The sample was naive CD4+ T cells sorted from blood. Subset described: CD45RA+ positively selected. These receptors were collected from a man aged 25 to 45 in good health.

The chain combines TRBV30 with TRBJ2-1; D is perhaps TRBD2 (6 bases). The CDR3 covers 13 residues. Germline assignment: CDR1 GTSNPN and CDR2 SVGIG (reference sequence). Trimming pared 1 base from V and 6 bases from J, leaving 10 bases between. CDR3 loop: CAWSGLGLNEQFF. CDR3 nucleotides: TGTGCCTGGAGTGGCTTGGGACTCAATGAGCAGTTCTTC.

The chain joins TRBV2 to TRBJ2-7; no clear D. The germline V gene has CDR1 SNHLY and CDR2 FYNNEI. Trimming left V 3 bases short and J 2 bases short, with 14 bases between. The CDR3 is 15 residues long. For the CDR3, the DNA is TGTGCCAGCAGTGACTCGACCCACAAGACCTACGAGCAGTACTTC. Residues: CASSDSTHKTYEQYF.

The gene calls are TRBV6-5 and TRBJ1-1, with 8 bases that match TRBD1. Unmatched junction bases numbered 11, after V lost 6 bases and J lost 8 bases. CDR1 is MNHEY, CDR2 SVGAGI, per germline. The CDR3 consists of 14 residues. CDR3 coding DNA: TGTGCCAGCAGCCGGGGCCCTCGACAGGGGGAAGCTTTCTTT. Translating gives CASSRGPRQGEAFF.

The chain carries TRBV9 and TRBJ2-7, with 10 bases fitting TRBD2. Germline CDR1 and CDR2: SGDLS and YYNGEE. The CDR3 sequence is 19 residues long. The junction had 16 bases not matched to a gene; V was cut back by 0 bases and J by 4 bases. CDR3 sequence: CASSVGMREREGPSYEQYF. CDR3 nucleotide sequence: TGTGCCAGCAGCGTAGGAATGAGGGAGCGGGAGGGCCCCTCTTACGAGCAGTACTTC.

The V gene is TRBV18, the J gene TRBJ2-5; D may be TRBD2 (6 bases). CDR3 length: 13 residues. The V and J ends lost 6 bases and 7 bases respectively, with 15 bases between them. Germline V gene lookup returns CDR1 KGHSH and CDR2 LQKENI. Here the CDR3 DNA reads TGTGCCAGCTCGGCGGGGTCCGGAGGGACCCAGTACTTC. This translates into CASSAGSGGTQYF.

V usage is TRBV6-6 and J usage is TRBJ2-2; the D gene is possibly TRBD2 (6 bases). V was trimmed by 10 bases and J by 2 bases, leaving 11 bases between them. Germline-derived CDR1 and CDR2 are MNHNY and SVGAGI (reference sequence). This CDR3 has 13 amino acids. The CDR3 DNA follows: TGTGCCACCAGGAGGGCAAACACCGGGGAGCTGTTTTTT. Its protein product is CATRRANTGELFF.

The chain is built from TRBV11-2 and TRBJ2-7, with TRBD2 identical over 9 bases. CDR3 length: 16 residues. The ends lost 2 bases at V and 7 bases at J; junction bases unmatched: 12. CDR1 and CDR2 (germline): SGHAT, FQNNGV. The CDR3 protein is CASSLFSVAGVGEQYF. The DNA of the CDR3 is TGTGCCAGCAGCTTATTTTCTGTAGCGGGAGTGGGTGAGCAGTACTTC. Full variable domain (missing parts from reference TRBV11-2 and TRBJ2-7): EAGVAQSPRYKIIEKRQSVAFWCNPISGHATLYWYQQILGQGPKLLIQFQNNGVVDDSQLPKDRFSAERLKGVDSTLKIQPAKLEDSAVYLCASSLFSVAGVGEQYFGPGTRLTVT.

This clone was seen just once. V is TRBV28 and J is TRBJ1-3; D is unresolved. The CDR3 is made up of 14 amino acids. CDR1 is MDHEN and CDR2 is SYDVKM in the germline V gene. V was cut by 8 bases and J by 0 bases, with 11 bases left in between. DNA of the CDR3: TGTGCCAGCTACCCGGGTCGCTCTGGAAACACCATATATTTT. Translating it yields CASYPGRSGNTIYF.

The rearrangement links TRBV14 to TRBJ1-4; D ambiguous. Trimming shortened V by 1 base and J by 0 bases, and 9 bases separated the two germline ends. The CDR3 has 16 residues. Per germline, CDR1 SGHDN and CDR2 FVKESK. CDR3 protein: CASSQVLSPTNEKLFF. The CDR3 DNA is TGTGCCAGCAGCCAAGTGTTATCACCAACTAATGAAAAACTGTTTTTT.

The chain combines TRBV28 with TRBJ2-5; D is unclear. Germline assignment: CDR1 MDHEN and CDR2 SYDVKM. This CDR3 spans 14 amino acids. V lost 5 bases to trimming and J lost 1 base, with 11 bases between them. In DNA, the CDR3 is TGTGCCAGCAGTGGTTTTGGTGGCCAAGAGACCCAGTACTTC. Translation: CASSGFGGQETQYF.

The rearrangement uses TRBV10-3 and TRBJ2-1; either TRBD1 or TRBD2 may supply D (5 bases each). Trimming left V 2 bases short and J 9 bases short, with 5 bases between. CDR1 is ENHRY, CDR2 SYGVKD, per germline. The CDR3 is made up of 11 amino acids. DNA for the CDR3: TGTGCCATCAGTGAGGGGGGTGAGCAGTTCTTC. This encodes CAISEGGEQFF.

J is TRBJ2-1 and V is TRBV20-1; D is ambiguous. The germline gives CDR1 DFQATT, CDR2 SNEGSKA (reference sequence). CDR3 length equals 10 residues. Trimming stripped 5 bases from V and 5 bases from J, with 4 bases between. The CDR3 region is CSAVHNEQFF. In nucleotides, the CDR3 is TGCAGTGCTGTACACAATGAGCAGTTCTTC.

As DNA, the CDR3 is TGTGCCAGTAGTATGGTACAGGGCGCGGTGGAGCAGTACTTC. It translates to CASSMVQGAVEQYF. The gene calls are TRBV19 and TRBJ2-7, with D possibly matching TRBD1 (6 bases). The CDR3 sequence is 14 residues long. V lost 3 bases, J lost 7 bases, and 16 bases lay in between. Germline CDR1 is LNHDA and CDR2 is SQIVND (reference sequence). The full variable domain, in which reference TRBV19 and TRBJ2-7 provide the parts outside the CDR3, is DGGITQSPKYLFRKEGQNVTLSCEQNLNHDAMYWYRQDPGQGLRLIYYSQIVNDFQKGDIAEGYSVSREKKESFPLTVTSAQKNPTAFYLCASSMVQGAVEQYFGPGTRLTVT.

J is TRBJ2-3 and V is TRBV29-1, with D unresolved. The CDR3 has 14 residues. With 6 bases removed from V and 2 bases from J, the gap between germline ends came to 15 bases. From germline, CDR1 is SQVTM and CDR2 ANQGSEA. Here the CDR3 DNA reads TGCAGCGTCCCCCTGGGCAGTTCCACAGATACGCAGTATTTT. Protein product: CSVPLGSSTDTQYF.

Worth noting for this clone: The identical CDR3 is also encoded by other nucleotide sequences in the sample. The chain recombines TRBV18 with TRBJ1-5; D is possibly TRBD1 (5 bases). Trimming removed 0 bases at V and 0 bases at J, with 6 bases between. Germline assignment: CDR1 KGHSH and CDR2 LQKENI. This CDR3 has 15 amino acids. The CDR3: CASSPPGGSNQPQHF. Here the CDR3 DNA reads TGTGCCAGCTCACCACCGGGGGGTAGCAATCAGCCCCAGCATTTT.

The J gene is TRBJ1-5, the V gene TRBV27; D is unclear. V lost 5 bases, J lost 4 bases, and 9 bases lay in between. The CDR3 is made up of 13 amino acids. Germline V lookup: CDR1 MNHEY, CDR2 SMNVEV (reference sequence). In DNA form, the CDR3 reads TGTGCCAGCAGTGGGGATAGGAATCAGCCCCAGCATTTT. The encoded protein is CASSGDRNQPQHF.

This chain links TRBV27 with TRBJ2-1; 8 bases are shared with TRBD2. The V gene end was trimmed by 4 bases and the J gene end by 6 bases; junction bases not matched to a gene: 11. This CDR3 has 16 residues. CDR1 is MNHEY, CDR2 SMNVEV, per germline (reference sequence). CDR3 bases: TGTGCCAGCAGTTCAACAACCGGGACTAGACCCAATGAGCAGTTCTTC. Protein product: CASSSTTGTRPNEQFF.

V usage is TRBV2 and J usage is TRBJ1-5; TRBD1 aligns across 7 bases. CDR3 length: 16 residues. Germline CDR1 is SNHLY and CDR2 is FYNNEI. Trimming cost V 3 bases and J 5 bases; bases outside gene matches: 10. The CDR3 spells CASSEYDRVPDQPQHF. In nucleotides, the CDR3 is TGTGCCAGCAGTGAGTACGACAGGGTTCCGGATCAGCCCCAGCATTTT. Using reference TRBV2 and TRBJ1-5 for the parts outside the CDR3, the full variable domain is EPEVTQTPSHQVTQMGQEVILRCVPISNHLYFYWYRQILGQKVEFLVSFYNNEISEKSEIFDDQFSVERPDGSNFTLKIRSTKLEDSAMYFCASSEYDRVPDQPQHFGDGTRLSIL.

The CDR3 here is CASSAGDAPGYTF. DNA for the CDR3: TGTGCCAGCAGTGCGGGAGATGCCCCCGGCTACACCTTC. The chain uses TRBV2 and TRBJ1-2; no firm D call. CDR1 is SNHLY and CDR2 is FYNNEI in the germline V gene. This CDR3 spans 13 amino acids. V lost 4 bases, J lost 8 bases, and 14 bases lay in between.

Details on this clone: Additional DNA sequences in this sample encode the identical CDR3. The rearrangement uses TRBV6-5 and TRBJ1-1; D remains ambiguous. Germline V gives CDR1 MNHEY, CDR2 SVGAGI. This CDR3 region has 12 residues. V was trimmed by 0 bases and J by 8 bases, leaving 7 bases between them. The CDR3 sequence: CASSYSGREAFF. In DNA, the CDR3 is TGTGCCAGCAGTTACTCTGGCAGGGAAGCTTTCTTT.

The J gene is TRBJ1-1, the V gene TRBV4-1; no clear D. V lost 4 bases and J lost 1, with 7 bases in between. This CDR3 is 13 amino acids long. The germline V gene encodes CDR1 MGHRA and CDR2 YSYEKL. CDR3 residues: CASSPDGNTEAFF. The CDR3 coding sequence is TGCGCCAGCAGCCCGGACGGGAACACTGAAGCTTTCTTT.

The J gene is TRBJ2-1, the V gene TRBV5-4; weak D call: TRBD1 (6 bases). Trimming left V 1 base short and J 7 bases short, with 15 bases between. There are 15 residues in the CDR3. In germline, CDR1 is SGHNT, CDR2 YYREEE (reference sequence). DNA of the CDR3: TGTGCCAGCAGCTTGTGGCCAGGTACAGGGAATGAGCAGTTCTTC. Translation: CASSLWPGTGNEQFF.

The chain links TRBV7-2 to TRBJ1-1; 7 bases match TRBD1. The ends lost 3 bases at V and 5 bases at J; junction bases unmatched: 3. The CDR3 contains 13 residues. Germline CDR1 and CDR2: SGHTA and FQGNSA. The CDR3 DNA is TGTGCCAGCAGCTTCGTACAGGGGACTGAAGCTTTCTTT. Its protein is CASSFVQGTEAFF. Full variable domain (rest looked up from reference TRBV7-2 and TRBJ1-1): GAGVSQSPSNKVTEKGKDVELRCDPISGHTALYWYRQSLGQGLEFLIYFQGNSAPDKSGLPSDRFSAERTGGSVSTLTIQRTQQEDSAVYLCASSFVQGTEAFFGQGTRLTVV.

The DNA of the CDR3 is TGCGCCAGCAGCCAAGTTCCGGGACAGGGGGCCGCTCCACAGTTCTTC. This encodes CASSQVPGQGAAPQFF. V and J are TRBV4-3 and TRBJ2-1; 12 bases match TRBD1. Trimming removed 1 base from V and 13 bases from J; junction bases left unmatched: 11. In germline, CDR1 is LGHNA, CDR2 YSLEER. This CDR3 is 16 amino acids long.

CDR3 region: CASSLIPAFSNQPQHF. The CDR3 bases are TGTGCCAGCAGTTTAATCCCGGCTTTTAGCAATCAGCCCCAGCATTTT. V gene TRBV27 combines with J gene TRBJ1-5, with D unclear. Deletions cut 2 bases from V and 0 bases from J, with 11 bases between. This CDR3 is built from 16 residues. CDR1 and CDR2 from the germline V gene are MNHEY and SMNVEV (reference sequence).